This TCR beta chain was documented in a study of CD4 T cells in relation to SARS-CoV-2 and coronaviruses (dated by TCRdb to the early 2020s). General notes on the study: A median age of around 38 years, with a range of about 20 to 80 years, was recorded for the full convalescent cohort of 12 to 13 patients. Of the 12 convalescent patients, 8 were male and 4 were female, and two of the subjects were Hispanic. Shared crossreactive spike epitopes were mapped to their HLA restriction using patient-derived lymphoblastoid cell lines. At the level of individual TCR clonotypes, the study evaluated whether memory CD4+ T cells crossreact between the spike proteins of SARS-CoV-2 and those of common cold coronaviruses. The Adaptive Biotechnologies TCR-sequencing kit was used for samples from three pre-COVID donors and for the naive versus memory experiments, whereas the other data were Illumina-based. A different TCR-beta assay, based on Illumina, was used to sequence expansion assays from other donors in the study. Study-wide conclusions, independent of this receptor: Because no donor provided both pre-pandemic and post-infection samples, tracing the source of pre-existing responses was limited. Memory CD4+ clonotypes crossrecognizing SARS-CoV-2 and at least one common cold coronavirus spike were found in 55% to 75% of donors. Since the crossreactivity analysis centred on spike protein, crossreactivity against other viral proteins was not assessed. Small numbers of patients and of tested TCRs were a limitation of the study. Compared with monoreactive clones, crossreactive clones had significantly weaker SARS-CoV-2-driven expansion, a result consistent with antigenic imprinting. Naive versus memory sequencing indicated that memory recall responses, rather than primary responses primed during culture, are detected by the assay.

Naive and memory CD4+ T cells were separated from cryopreserved PBMCs by CD4 enrichment followed by EasySep naive CD4+ T cell enrichment. Ficoll-Paque PLUS gradient centrifugation was used to isolate PBMCs from either whole blood or leukapheresis product. PBMCs were either cryopreserved at -140°C or used fresh in the expansion assay. The QIAamp Micro DNA Kit was used to extract genomic DNA from the CD4+ T cells. The CDR3 measures 14 amino acids from cysteine to phenylalanine. Only the CDR3 region is kept as DNA, spanning 42 bases read in frame from base 1. Trimming costs V 1 base and J 7 bases, and their ends lie 13 bases apart. Based on the germline V gene (reference sequence), the CDR1 and CDR2 sequences are LGHDT and YNNKEL. DNA from uncultured naive and memory CD4+ T cells underwent immunoSEQ TCR-beta sequencing at deep resolution. The authors' analysis ran thus. Preprocessing removed nonproductive sequences and CDR3s not starting with C, not ending with F or W, or shorter than 7 amino acids. Cultured and uncultured naive and memory CD4+ repertoires were searched for CDR3s previously identified as spike- and CEF-reactive. CDR3 homology was measured as pairwise Levenshtein distance, computed with the stringdist R package after trimming three terminal residues from each end. TCRdb holds this immuneACCESS table with in-frame rearrangements only. Some clones are missing; in checked studies, unresolved V genes explain under half, and the rest has no known cause. V and J calls and clone size are as listed in that table; D and trimming were resolved from the DNA. This sample has under 50,000 clones in its table, and 70% to 90% of those were observed once. Clones ranked in the top ten supply less than 10% of the sample.

On this clone itself: Its recognized antigen is unknown. No quality values exist for individual bases; no much larger clone is one base distant.

The chain uses TRBV3-1 (or the pseudogene TRBV3-2) and TRBJ1-2, with no confidently assigned D gene. The source of this sequence is an adult with COVID-19. Source material: memory CD4+ T cells from PBMCs. The cell subset or site label here, explained by the study, means: memory (non-naive) CD4+ T cells. This receptor has the CDR3 CASSQVGQFPGYTF. In nucleotide form, the sequence is TGTGCCAGCAGCCAAGTTGGTCAGTTTCCTGGCTACACCTTC.